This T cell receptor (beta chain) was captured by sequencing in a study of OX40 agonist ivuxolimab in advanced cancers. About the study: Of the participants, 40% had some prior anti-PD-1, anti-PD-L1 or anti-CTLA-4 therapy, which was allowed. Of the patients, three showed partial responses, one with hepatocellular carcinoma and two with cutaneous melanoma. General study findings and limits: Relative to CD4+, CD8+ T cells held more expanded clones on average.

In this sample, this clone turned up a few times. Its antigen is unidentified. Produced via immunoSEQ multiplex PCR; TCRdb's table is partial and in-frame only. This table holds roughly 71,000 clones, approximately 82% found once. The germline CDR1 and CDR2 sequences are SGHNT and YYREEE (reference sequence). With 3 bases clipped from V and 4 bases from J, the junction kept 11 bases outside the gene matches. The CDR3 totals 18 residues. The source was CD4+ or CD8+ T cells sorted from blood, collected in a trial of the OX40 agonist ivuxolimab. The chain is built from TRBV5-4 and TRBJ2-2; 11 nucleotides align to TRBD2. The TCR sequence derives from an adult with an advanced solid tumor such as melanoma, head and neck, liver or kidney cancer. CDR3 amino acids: CASSSDLSGRAGTGELFF. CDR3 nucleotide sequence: TGTGCCAGCAGCTCCGACCTTAGCGGGAGGGCTGGCACCGGGGAGCTGTTTTTT.